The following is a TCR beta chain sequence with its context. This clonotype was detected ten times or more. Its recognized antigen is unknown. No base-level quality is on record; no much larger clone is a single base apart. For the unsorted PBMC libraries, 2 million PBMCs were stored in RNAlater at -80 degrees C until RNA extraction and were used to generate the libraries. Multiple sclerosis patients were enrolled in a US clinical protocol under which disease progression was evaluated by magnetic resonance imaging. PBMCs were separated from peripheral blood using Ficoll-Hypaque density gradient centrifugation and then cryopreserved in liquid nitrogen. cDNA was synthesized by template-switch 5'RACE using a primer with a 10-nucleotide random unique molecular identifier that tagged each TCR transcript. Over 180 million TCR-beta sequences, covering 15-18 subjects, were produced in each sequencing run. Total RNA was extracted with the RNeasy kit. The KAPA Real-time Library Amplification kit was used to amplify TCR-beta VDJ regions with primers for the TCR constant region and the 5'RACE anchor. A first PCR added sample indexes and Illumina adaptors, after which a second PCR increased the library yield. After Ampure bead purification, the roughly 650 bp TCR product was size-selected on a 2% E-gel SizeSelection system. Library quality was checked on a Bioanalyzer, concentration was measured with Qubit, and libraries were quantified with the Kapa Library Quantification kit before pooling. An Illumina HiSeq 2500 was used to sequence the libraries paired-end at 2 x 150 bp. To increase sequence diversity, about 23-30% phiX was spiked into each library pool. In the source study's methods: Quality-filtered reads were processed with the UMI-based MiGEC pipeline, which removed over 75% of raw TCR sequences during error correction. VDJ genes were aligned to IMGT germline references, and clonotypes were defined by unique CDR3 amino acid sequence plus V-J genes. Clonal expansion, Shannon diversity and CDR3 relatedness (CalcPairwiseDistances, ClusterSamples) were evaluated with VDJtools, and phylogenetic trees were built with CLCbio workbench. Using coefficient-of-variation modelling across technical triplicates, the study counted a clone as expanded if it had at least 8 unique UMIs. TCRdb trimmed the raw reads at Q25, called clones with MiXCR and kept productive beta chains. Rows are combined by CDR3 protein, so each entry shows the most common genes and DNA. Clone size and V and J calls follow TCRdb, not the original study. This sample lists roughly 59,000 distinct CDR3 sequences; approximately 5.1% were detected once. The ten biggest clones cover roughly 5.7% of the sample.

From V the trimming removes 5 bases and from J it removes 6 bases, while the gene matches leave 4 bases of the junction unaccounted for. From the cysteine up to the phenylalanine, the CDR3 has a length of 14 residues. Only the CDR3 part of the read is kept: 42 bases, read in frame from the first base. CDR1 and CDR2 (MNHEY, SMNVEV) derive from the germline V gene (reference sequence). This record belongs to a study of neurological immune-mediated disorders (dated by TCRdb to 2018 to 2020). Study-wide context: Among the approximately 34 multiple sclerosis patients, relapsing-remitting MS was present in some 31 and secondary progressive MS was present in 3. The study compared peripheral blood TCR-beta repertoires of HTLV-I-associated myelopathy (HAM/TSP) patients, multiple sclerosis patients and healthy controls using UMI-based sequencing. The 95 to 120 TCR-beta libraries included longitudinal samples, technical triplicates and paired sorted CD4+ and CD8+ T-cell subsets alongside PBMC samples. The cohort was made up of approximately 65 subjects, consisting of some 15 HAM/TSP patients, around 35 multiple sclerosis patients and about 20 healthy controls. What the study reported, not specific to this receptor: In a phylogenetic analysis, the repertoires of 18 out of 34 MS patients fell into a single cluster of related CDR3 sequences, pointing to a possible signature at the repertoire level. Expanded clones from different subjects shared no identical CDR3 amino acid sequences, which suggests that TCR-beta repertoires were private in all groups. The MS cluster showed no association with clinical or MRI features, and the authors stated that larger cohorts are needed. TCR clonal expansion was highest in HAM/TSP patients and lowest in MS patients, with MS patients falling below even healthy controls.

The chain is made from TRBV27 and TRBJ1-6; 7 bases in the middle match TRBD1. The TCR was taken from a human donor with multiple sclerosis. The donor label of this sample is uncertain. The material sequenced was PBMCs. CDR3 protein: CASSPGQSNSPLHF. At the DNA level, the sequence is TGTGCCAGCAGTCCGGGACAGTCTAATTCACCCCTCCACTTT.